This T cell receptor beta chain was sequenced for a study of T cells after yellow fever vaccination. Germline V lookup: CDR1 SNHLY, CDR2 FYNNEI. This CDR3 contains 14 residues. J lost 10 bases, V lost 9 bases, and 8 bases had no gene match. This clonotype was seen only a few times. Its antigen remains unidentified. General study findings and limits: CD4 and CD8 compartments shared a small share of clonotypes, likely from convergent recombination.

TCRdb itself ran the 5' RACE reads through MiXCR, one entry per CDR3 protein. This table holds roughly 310,000 distinct CDR3 sequences, approximately 3.9% found once. This TCR came from a man between 18 and 35 years old who received the YFV17D yellow fever vaccine. Material: PBMCs, obtained on the day of the yellow fever booster vaccination. The J gene is TRBJ2-1, the V gene TRBV2, with 14 bases fitting TRBD2. CDR3 coding DNA: TGTGCCAGTCTGACCGGGACTAGCGGGGGAGAGCAGTTCTTC. Translating it yields CASLTGTSGGEQFF.